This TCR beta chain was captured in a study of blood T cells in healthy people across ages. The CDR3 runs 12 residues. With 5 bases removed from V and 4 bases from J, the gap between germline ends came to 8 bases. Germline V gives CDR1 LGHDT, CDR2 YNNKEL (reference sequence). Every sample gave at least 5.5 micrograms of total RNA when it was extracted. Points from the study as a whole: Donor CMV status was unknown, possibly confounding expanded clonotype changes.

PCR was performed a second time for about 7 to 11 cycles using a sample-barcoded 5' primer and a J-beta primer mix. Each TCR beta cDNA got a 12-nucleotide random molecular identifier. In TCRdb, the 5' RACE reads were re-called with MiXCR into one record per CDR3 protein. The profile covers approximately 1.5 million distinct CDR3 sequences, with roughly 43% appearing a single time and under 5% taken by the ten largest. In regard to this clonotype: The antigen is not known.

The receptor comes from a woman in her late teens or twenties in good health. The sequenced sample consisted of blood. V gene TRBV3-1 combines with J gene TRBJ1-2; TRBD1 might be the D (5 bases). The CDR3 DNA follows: TGTGCCAGCAGCACGGGACTCTATGGCTACACCTTC. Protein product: CASSTGLYGYTF.